What follows are 14 T cell receptor beta chains derived from one specimen sequenced in a study of shared clonotypes between healthy human individuals. Measured with immunoSEQ multiplex PCR; TCRdb has only the in-frame clones, and not every one. The repertoire includes about 2 million clones, about 94% of them detected once, and 1.1% sits in the top ten. The naive CD8 population came from CD45RO-negative cells selected for CCR7, without terminally differentiated effector memory CD45RA+ cells. Sequenced material: naive CD8+ T cells sorted from blood. Every receptor here comes from a man between 18 and 35 years old in good health.

For the CDR3, the DNA is TGTGCCAGCAGCTTAACTCGGGGGGGTGAGCAGTTCTTC. Its protein is CASSLTRGGEQFF. This chain uses TRBV5-4 with TRBJ2-1; 8 nucleotides align to TRBD2. CDR3 size: 13 residues. Germline CDR1 SGHNT, CDR2 YYREEE (reference sequence). With V trimmed by 2 bases and J by 9 bases, 4 bases remained unmatched.

Regarding this clone: This sample includes further DNA sequences coding for the same CDR3. This chain joins TRBV27 and TRBJ2-7; no clear D gene. V lost 3 bases and J lost 0, with 6 bases in between. Germline values: CDR1 MNHEY, CDR2 SMNVEV (reference sequence). This CDR3 has 13 residues. The CDR3 coding sequence is TGTGCCAGCAGTTTGGCCTTCTCCTACGAGCAGTACTTC. It translates to CASSLAFSYEQYF.

V and J are TRBV9 and TRBJ1-1, with D possibly matching TRBD1 (5 bases). V lost 4 bases, J lost 3 bases, and 13 bases lay in between. Germline-derived CDR1 and CDR2 are SGDLS and YYNGEE. The length of the CDR3 is 14 residues. CDR3 coding DNA: TGTGCCAGCAGCCTCGCGGGGGTCGACACTGAAGCTTTCTTT. This encodes CASSLAGVDTEAFF. The full variable domain, with the rest looked up from reference TRBV9 and TRBJ1-1, is DSGVTQTPKHLITATGQRVTLRCSPRSGDLSVYWYQQSLDQGLQFLIQYYNGEERAKGNILERFSAQQFPDLHSELNLSSLELGDSALYFCASSLAGVDTEAFFGQGTRLTVV.

The J gene is TRBJ2-7, the V gene TRBV13; weak D call: TRBD1 (5 bases). The CDR3 has 15 amino acids. The germline gives CDR1 PRHDT, CDR2 FYEKMQ (reference sequence). Trimming cost V 1 base and J 2 bases, with 12 bases left between them. The CDR3 protein is CASSLEGNPAYEQYF. The DNA of the CDR3 is TGTGCCAGCAGCTTAGAGGGGAATCCAGCCTACGAGCAGTACTTC.

This clone was seen once. The CDR3 sequence: CASKPEREAYEQYF. The CDR3 bases are TGTGCCAGCAAACCCGAGAGGGAGGCCTACGAGCAGTACTTC. The chain has TRBV6-5 and TRBJ2-7; D is perhaps TRBD2 (6 bases). Germline V gene sequence: CDR1 MNHEY, CDR2 SVGAGI. CDR3 length equals 14 residues. Trimming cost V 7 bases and J 2 bases, with 15 bases left between them.

Turning to this clone: This CDR3 is also generated by other DNA sequences in the sample. The chain uses TRBV4-1 and TRBJ2-7, with TRBD2 as a possible D gene (5 bases). The length of the CDR3 is 12 residues. The V end lost 1 base, the J end lost 4 bases, and 5 bases lay between the germline ends. CDR1 and CDR2 (germline): MGHRA, YSYEKL. CDR3 coding DNA: TGCGCCAGCAGCCAAGCGGGATACGAGCAGTACTTC. Amino acids: CASSQAGYEQYF.

Comments on this clone: Other DNA variants within this sample encode the same CDR3. The chain links TRBV5-6 to TRBJ1-2; D not certain. The ends were cut back, 6 bases at V and 1 base at J, with 7 bases in the middle. This CDR3 is built from 12 residues. Germline V gives CDR1 SGHDT, CDR2 YYEEEE. CDR3 sequence reads: CASTSLNYGYTF. CDR3 coding DNA: TGTGCCAGCACCTCTCTTAACTATGGCTACACCTTC.

The chain uses TRBV7-6 and TRBJ2-1; D possibly matches TRBD1 or TRBD2 (6 bases each). Trimming removed 0 bases from V and 5 bases from J, with 8 bases in between. The CDR3 consists of 14 residues. Germline V lookup: CDR1 SGHVS, CDR2 FNYEAQ. The CDR3 loop reads CASSLAGGHNEQFF. The CDR3 DNA sequence: TGTGCCAGCAGCTTAGCGGGGGGCCACAATGAGCAGTTCTTC.

The rearrangement joins TRBV7-9 to TRBJ1-1; D ambiguous. This CDR3 region has 14 residues. The V end was cut by 1 base, the J end by 1 base, with 7 bases between. CDR1 and CDR2 (germline): SEHNR, FQNEAQ (reference sequence). The DNA for the CDR3 is TGTGCCAGCAGCTTAGGGCACCCGAACACTGAAGCTTTCTTT. This sequence encodes CASSLGHPNTEAFF.

V and J are TRBV5-1 and TRBJ2-1; 13 nucleotides line up with TRBD2. CDR1 is SGHRS, CDR2 YFSETQ, per germline. This CDR3 contains 14 residues. With 4 bases clipped from V and 10 bases from J, the junction kept 5 bases outside the gene matches. CDR3 sequence reads: CASSPGTSGKEQFF. The CDR3 DNA reads as TGCGCCAGCAGCCCCGGGACTAGCGGGAAGGAGCAGTTCTTC.

This chain uses TRBV11-1 with TRBJ1-2; 7 nucleotides agree with TRBD1. Trimming cost V 3 bases and J 3 bases; bases outside gene matches: 7. This CDR3 region has 15 residues. Germline assignment: CDR1 SGHAT and CDR2 FQDESV (reference sequence). The CDR3: CASSFSTGNYYGYTF. The CDR3 DNA reads TGTGCCAGCAGCTTTTCGACAGGGAACTACTATGGCTACACCTTC.

The chain employs TRBV4-1 and TRBJ2-2; tentative D call: TRBD2 (6 bases). This CDR3 spans 15 amino acids. Trimming left V 1 base short and J 0 bases short, with 6 bases between. Germline assignment: CDR1 MGHRA and CDR2 YSYEKL. CDR3 DNA: TGCGCCAGCAGCCAAGGCGGGGCGAACACCGGGGAGCTGTTTTTT. Encoded protein: CASSQGGANTGELFF.

The chain recombines TRBV5-1 with TRBJ2-5, with 7 bases aligning to TRBD1. The CDR3 totals 15 residues. CDR1 is SGHRS, CDR2 YFSETQ, per germline. The V and J ends lost 0 bases and 0 bases, in that order; junction bases with no gene match: 2. CDR3 bases: TGCGCCAGCAGCTTGGGACAGGGAGACCAAGAGACCCAGTACTTC. Amino acids: CASSLGQGDQETQYF.

The V and J genes are TRBV30 and TRBJ1-3; TRBD1 might be the D (6 bases). This CDR3 comprises 16 residues. Germline assignment: CDR1 GTSNPN and CDR2 SVGIG (reference sequence). V lost 3 bases and J lost 7, with 22 bases in between. CDR3 region: CAWSPPGALLANTIYF. The CDR3, as DNA: TGTGCCTGGAGCCCCCCGGGGGCTCTCCTCGCTAACACCATATATTTT.